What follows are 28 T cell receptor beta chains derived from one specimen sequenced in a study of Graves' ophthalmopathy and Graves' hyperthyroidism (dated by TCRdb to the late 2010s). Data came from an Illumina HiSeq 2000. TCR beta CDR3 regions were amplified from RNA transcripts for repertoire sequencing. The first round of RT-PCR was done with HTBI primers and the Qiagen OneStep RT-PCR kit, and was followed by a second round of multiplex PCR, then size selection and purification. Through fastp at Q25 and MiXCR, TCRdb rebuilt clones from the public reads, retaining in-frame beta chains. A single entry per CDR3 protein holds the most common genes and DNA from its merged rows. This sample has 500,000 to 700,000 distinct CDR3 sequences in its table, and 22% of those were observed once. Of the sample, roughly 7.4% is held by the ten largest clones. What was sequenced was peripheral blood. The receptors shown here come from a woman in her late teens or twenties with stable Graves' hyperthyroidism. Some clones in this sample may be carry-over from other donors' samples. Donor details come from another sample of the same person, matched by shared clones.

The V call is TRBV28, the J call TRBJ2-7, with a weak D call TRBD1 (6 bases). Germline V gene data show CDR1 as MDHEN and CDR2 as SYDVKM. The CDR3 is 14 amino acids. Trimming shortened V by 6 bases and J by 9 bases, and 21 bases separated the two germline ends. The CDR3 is CASSPGVALRGQYF. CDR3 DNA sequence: TGTGCCAGCAGCCCAGGGGTGGCGCTACGCGGGCAGTACTTC. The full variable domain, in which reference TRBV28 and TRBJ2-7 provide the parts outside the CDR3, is DVKVTQSSRYLVKRTGEKVFLECVQDMDHENMFWYRQDPGLGLRLIYFSYDVKMKEKGDIPEGYSVSREKKERFSLILESASTNQTSMYLCASSPGVALRGQYFGPGTRLTVT.

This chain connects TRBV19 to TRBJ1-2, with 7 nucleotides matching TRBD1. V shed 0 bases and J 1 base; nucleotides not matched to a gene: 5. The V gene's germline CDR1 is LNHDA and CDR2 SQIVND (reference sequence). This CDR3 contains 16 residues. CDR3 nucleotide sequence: TGTGCCAGTAGTATAGACCGGACAGGAGTTAACTATGGCTACACCTTC. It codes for CASSIDRTGVNYGYTF.

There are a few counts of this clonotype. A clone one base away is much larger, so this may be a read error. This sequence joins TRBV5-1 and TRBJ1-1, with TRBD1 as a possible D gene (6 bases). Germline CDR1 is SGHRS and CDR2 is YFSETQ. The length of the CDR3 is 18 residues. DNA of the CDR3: TGCGCCAGCAGCTTGGGGGTAGGTACAGGGAAACGAAACACTGAAGATTTCTTT. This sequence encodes CASSLGVGTGKRNTEDFF. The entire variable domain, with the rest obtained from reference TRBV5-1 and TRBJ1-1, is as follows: KAGVTQTPRYLIKTRGQQVTLSCSPISGHRSVSWYQQTPGQGLQFLFEYFSETQRNKGNFPGRFSGRQFSNSRSEMNVSTLELGDSALYLCASSLGVGTGKRNTEDFFGQGTRLTVV.

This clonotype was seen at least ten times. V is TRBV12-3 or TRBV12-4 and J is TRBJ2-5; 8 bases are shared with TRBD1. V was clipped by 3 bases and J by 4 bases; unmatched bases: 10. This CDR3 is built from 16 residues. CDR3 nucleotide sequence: TGTGCCAGCAGTTTTTATTCCCCCGGACAGGGAGAGACCCAGTACTTC. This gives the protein CASSFYSPGQGETQYF.

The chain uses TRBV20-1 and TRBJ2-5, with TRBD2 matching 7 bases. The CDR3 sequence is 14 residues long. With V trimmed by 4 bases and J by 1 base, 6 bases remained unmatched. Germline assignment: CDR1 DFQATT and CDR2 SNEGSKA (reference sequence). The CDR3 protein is CSATSGGLQETQYF. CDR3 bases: TGCAGTGCTACCTCGGGGGGTCTCCAAGAGACCCAGTACTTC.

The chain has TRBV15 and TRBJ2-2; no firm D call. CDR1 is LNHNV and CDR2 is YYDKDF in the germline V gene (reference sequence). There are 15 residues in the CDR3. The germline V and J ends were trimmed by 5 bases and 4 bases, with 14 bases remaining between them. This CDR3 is CATSSGDTLTGELFF. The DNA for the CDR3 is TGTGCCACCAGCTCAGGTGACACCCTCACCGGGGAGCTGTTTTTT.

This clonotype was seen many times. The DNA of the CDR3 is TGTGCCAGCAGCCGACAGGGGGCAAGCAATCAGCCCCAGCATTTT. Translating it yields CASSRQGASNQPQHF. The chain joins TRBV12-3 or TRBV12-4 to TRBJ1-5, with TRBD1 identical over 10 bases. CDR3 length equals 15 residues. After removal of 6 bases from V and 1 base from J, the junction contained 3 bases not matched to a gene.

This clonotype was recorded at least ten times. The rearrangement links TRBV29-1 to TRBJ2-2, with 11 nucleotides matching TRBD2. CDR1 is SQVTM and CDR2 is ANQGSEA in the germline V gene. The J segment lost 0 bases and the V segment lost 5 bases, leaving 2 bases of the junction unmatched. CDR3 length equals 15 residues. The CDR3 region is CSVRTSGPNTGELFF. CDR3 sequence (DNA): TGCAGCGTTAGGACTAGCGGGCCGAACACCGGGGAGCTGTTTTTT.

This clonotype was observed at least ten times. Here the CDR3 DNA reads TGTGCCACCGTTACCGGGGCTAGCGGAGCCAAAAACATTCAGTACTTC. Its translation: CATVTGASGAKNIQYF. This sequence joins TRBV6-5 and TRBJ2-4, with TRBD2 identical over 7 bases. Germline CDR1 and CDR2: MNHEY and SVGAGI. Trimming removed 10 bases from V and 0 bases from J; junction bases left unmatched: 12. There are 16 residues in the CDR3.

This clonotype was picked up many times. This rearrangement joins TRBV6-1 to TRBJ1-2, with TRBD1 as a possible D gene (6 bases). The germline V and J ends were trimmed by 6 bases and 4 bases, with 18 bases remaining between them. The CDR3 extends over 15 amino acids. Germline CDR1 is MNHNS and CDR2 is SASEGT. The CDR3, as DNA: TGTGCCAGCAGGACCAACAGGGATGCCAGCTATGGCTACACCTTC. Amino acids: CASRTNRDASYGYTF.

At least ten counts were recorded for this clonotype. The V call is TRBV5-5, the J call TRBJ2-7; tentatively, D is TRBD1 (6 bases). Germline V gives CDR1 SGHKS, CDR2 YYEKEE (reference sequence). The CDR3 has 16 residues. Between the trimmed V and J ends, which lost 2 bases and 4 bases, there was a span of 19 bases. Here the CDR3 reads CASSLGPRTDTYEQYF. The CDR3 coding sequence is TGTGCCAGCAGCTTAGGGCCGAGGACAGATACTTACGAGCAGTACTTC.

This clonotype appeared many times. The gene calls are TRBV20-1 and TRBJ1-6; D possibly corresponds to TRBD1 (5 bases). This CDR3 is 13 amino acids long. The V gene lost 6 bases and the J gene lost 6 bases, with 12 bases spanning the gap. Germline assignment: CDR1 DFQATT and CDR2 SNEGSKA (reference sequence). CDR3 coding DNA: TGCAGTGCCGTAAGGGGTACTAATTCACCCCTCCACTTT. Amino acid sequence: CSAVRGTNSPLHF.

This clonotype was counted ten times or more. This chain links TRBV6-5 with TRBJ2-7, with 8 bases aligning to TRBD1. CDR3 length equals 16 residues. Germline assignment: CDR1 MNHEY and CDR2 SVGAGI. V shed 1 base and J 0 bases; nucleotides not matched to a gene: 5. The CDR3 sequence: CASSYLTGTGSYEQYF. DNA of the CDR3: TGTGCCAGCAGTTACTTAACCGGGACAGGCTCCTACGAGCAGTACTTC.

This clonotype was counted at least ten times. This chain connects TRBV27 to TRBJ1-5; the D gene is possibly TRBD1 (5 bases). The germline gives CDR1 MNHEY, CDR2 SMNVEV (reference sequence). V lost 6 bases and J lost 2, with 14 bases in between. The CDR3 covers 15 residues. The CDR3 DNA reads TGTGCCAGCAGCCTCCGGGGGGGACGCAATCAGCCCCAGCATTTT. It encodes CASSLRGGRNQPQHF.

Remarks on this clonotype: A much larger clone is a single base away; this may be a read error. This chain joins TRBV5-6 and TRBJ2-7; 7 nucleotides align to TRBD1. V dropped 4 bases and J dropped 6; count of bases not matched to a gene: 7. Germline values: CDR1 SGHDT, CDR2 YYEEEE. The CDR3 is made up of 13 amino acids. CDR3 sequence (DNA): TGTGCCAGCAGCATCGGGACAGCCTGCGAGCAGTACTTC. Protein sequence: CASSIGTACEQYF.

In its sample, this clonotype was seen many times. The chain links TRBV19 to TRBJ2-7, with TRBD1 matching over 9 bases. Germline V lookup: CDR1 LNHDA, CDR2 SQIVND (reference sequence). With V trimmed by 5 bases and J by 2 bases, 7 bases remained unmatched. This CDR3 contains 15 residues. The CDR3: CASSSQGQGTYEQYF. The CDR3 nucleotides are TGTGCCAGTAGTTCGCAGGGACAGGGCACCTACGAGCAGTACTTC. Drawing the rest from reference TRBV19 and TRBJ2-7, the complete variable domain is DGGITQSPKYLFRKEGQNVTLSCEQNLNHDAMYWYRQDPGQGLRLIYYSQIVNDFQKGDIAEGYSVSREKKESFPLTVTSAQKNPTAFYLCASSSQGQGTYEQYFGPGTRLTVT.

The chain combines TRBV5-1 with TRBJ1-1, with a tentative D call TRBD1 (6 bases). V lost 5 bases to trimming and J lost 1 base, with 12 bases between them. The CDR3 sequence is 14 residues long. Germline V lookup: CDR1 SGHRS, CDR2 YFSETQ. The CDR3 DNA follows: TGCGCCAGCAGGCAGCAGGGGACGAACACTGAAGCTTTCTTT. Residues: CASRQQGTNTEAFF.

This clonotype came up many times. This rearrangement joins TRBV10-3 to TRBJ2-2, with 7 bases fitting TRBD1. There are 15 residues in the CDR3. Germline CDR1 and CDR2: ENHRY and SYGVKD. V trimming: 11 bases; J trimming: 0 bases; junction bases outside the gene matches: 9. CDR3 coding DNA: TGTGCCGTCGGACAGGTTGGCCCGAACACCGGGGAGCTGTTTTTT. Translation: CAVGQVGPNTGELFF.

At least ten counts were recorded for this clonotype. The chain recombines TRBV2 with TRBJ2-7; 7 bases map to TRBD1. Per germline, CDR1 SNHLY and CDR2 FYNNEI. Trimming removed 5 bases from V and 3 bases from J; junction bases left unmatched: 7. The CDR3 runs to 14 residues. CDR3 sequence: CASSLGTERYEQYF. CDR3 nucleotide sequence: TGTGCCAGCAGTCTGGGGACAGAACGCTACGAGCAGTACTTC.

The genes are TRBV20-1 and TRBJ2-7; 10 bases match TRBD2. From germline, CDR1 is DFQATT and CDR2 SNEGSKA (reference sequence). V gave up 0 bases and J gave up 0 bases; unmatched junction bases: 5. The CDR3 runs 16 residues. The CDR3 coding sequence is TGCAGTGCTAGAGATTTCCGACTAGCGGGCTCCTACGAGCAGTACTTC. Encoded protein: CSARDFRLAGSYEQYF.

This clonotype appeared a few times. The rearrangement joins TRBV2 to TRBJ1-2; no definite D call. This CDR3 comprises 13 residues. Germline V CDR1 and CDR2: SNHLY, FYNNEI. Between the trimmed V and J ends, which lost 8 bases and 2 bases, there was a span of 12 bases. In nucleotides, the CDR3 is TGTGCCAGCTATCAGACGCCAAACTATGGCTACACCTTC. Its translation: CASYQTPNYGYTF.

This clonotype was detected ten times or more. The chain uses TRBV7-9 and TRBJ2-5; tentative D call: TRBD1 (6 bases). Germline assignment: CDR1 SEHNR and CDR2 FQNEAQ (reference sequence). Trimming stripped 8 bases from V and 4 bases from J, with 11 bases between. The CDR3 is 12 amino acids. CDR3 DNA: TGTGCCAGCCGCAGGGGAACAGAGACCCAGTACTTC. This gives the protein CASRRGTETQYF.

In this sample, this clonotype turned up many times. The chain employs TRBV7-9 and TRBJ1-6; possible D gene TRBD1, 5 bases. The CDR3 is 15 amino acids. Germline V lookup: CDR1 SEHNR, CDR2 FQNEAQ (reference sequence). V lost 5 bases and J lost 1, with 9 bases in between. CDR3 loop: CASSGAGSYNSPLHF. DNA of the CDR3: TGTGCCAGCAGCGGGGCCGGGTCCTATAATTCACCCCTCCACTTT.

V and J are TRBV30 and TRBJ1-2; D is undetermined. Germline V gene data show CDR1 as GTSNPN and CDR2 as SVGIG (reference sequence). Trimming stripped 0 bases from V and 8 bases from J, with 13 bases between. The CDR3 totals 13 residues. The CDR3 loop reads CAWSVGGPQGYTF. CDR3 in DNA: TGTGCCTGGAGTGTCGGAGGGCCACAGGGCTACACCTTC.

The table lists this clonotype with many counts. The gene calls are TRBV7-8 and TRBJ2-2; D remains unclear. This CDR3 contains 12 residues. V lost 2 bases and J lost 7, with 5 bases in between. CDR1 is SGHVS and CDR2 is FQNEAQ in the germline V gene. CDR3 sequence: CASSLNGGELFF. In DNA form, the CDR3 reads TGTGCCAGCAGCTTAAACGGCGGGGAGCTGTTTTTT.

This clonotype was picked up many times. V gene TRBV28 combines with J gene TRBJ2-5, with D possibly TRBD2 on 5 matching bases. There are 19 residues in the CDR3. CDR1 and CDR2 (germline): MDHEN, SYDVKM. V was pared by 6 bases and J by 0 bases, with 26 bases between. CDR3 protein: CASSFHHTLAPDYQETQYF. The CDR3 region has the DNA TGTGCCAGCAGCTTCCACCATACCCTAGCCCCGGACTACCAAGAGACCCAGTACTTC.

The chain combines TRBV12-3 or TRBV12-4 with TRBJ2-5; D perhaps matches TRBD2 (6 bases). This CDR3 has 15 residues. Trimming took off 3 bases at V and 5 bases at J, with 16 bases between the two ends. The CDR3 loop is CASSLRTSSGETQYF. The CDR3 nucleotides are TGTGCCAGCAGTTTGAGGACGAGCAGCGGGGAGACCCAGTACTTC.

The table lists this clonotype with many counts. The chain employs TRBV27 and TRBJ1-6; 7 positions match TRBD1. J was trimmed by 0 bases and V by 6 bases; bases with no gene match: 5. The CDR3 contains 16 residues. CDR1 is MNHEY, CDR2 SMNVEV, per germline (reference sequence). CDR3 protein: CASRGTDSSYNSPLHF. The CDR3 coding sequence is TGTGCCAGCAGGGGGACAGACAGCTCCTATAATTCACCCCTCCACTTT.